What follows describes a single T cell receptor beta chain. Its antigen is currently unknown. The V and J ends lost 5 bases and 9 bases, in that order; junction bases with no gene match: 9. Germline CDR1 and CDR2: SGHTA and FQGNSA. This CDR3 contains 15 residues. The sample is drawn from a study of T cells in tumors after PD-1 blockade. Study details: Each patient got pembrolizumab 200 mg every 3 weeks or cemiplimab 350 mg every 2 weeks. A subset received ongoing vismodegib 150 mg daily alongside anti-PD-1 therapy.

Sequenced by immunoSEQ multiplex PCR; TCRdb stores in-frame clones only, minus some. This repertoire shows approximately 47,000 clones, around 85% found once; its top ten account for around 9.3%. General study results and limits: Blood contained about 43% of the tumor's TCR clonotypes.

The gene calls are TRBV7-2 and TRBJ2-1; 11 positions agree with TRBD2. The sample here was PBMCs, taken before anti-PD-1 therapy. The clonotype was recovered from a human donor with advanced basal cell or squamous cell carcinoma (not recorded which). The CDR3 DNA reads TGTGCCAGCAGCCTCACTAGCGGGAGTTCGCGTGAGCAGTTCTTC. The encoded protein is CASSLTSGSSREQFF. Combining the CDR3 with reference TRBV7-2 and TRBJ2-1 gives the whole variable domain GAGVSQSPSNKVTEKGKDVELRCDPISGHTALYWYRQSLGQGLEFLIYFQGNSAPDKSGLPSDRFSAERTGGSVSTLTIQRTQQEDSAVYLCASSLTSGSSREQFFGPGTRLTVL.